This T cell receptor (beta chain) appears in the sequencing data of a study of lymphopenia after photon versus proton radiotherapy. Repertoires were generated with immunoSEQ multiplex PCR, while TCRdb's copy carries only in-frame clones and drops some. The sample holds 25,000 to 30,000 clones, around nine tenths seen once. This clone was detected only once. At one end the junction does not follow the germline gene, possibly because of a read error. Germline CDR1 SEHNR, CDR2 FQNEAQ (reference sequence). The CDR3 runs 14 residues. The V and J genes are TRBV7-9 and TRBJ2-7; TRBD1 is a possible D gene (6 bases). The sequence derives from an older woman with cholangiocarcinoma. Some clones in this sample may be carry-over from other donors' samples. Here the sequenced sample was peripheral blood, taken from a patient treated with proton-based radiotherapy. The CDR3 bases are TGTGCCGGCAGCCCCTCAGGACAGATCTACGAGCAGTACTTC. Translating it yields CAGSPSGQIYEQYF.